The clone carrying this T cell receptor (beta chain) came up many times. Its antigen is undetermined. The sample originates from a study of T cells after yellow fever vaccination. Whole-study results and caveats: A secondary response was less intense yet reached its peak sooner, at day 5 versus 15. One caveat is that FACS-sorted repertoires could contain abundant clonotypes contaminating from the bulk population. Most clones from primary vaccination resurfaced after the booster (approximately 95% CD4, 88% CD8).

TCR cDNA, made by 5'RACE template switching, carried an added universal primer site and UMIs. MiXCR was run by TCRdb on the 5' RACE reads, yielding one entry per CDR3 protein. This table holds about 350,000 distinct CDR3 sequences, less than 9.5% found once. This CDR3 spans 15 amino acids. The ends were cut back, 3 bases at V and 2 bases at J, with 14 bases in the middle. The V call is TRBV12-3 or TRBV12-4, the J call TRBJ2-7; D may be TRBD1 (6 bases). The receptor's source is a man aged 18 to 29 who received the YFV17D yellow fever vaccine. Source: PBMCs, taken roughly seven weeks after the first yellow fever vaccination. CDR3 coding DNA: TGTGCCAGCAGTTTTTGGCCAGGGGAAACCTACGAGCAGTACTTC. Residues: CASSFWPGETYEQYF.